This T cell receptor beta chain was profiled in a study of OX40 agonist ivuxolimab in advanced cancers. Sequencing was performed with immunoSEQ multiplex PCR; in TCRdb, only in-frame clones are kept and a portion is missing. Of around 56,000 clones detected, 75% to 90% appear once; the ten largest clones hold around 1.5%. The germline CDR1 and CDR2 sequences are GTSNPN and SVGIG (reference sequence). The CDR3 consists of 12 residues. V lost 7 bases, J lost 5 bases, and 6 bases stayed unmatched. Anyone with autoimmune disease history or systemic immunosuppression was excluded. This rearrangement joins TRBV30 to TRBJ2-7, with 9 bases fitting TRBD1. Sequencing used CD4+ or CD8+ T cells sorted from blood, obtained in a trial of the OX40 agonist ivuxolimab. The origin of this receptor is an adult with an advanced solid tumor such as melanoma, head and neck, liver or kidney cancer. The CDR3 nucleotides are TGTGCCTTATTACAGGGGGCTAACGAGCAGTACTTC. Amino acids: CALLQGANEQYF.